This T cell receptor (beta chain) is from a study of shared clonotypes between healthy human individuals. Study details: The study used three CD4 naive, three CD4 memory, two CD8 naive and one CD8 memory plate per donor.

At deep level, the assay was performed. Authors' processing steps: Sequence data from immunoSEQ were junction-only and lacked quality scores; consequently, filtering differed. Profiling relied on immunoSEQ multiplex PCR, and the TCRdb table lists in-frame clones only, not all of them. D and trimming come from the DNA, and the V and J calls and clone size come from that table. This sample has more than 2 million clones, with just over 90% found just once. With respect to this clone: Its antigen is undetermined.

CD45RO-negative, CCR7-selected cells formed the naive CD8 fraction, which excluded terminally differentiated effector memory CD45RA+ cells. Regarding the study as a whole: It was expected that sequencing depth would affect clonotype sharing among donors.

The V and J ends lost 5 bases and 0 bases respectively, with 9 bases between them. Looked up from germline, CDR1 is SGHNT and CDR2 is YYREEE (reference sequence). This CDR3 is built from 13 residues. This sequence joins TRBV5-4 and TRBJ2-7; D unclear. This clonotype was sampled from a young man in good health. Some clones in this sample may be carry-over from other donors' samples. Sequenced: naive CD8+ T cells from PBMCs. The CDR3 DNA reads TGTGCCAGCAGGGGCATAAGCTCCTACGAGCAGTACTTC. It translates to CASRGISSYEQYF.